This TCR beta chain was recorded in a study of T-cell reconstitution after alpha-beta-depleted transplantation in children. This clonotype was detected only a few times. The antigen remains unidentified. Trimming shortened V by 5 bases and J by 2 bases, and 16 bases separated the two germline ends. The CDR3 totals 15 residues. Germline V gene data show CDR1 as SNHLY and CDR2 as FYNNEI. The TCRbeta library incorporated unique molecular identifiers. TCRdb reprocessed the PCR reads with MiXCR, giving one entry per CDR3 protein. The sample shows a few hundred thousand distinct CDR3 sequences, roughly 30% of them seen only once. The study, taken as a whole, reports: Reportedly, alpha-beta T cells present about two months post-transplant originated from several hundred expanded clones of graft origin. In some patients, recipient T cells and intrathymic progenitors surviving conditioning explained high day-60 diversity. At one year after transplant, newly produced T cells mostly accounted for T-cell counts and diversity.

The sample in question was PBMCs, obtained before TCRalphabeta/CD19-depleted stem cell transplant. J is TRBJ2-7 and V is TRBV2, with TRBD2 as a possible D gene (5 bases). The sequence was obtained from a boy younger than two with Wiskott-Aldrich syndrome, due to receive a stem cell transplant. Written as DNA, the CDR3 is TGTGCCAGCAGTTTTGGGGAGCTACTGGCCTACGAGCAGTACTTC. Protein: CASSFGELLAYEQYF.